This T cell receptor beta chain originates from a study of metastatic and nonmetastatic thyroid tumors. Until they underwent thyroid surgery, no patient had received any treatment. This clone came up many times. TCRdb re-called clones via MiXCR from the PCR reads. The table records tens of thousands of clones, roughly an eighth of them present only once. The CDR3 is 15 residues long. The germline V gene has CDR1 SNHLY and CDR2 FYNNEI. With 8 bases removed from V and 0 bases from J, the gap between germline ends came to 14 bases. Sequencing was done on a sample of tumor tissue. This sequence originates from a female donor with papillary thyroid cancer or a benign thyroid nodule (not recorded which). Some clones in this sample may be carry-over from other donors' samples. This chain joins TRBV2 and TRBJ2-1; possibly TRBD1 or TRBD2 for D (5 bases each). This CDR3 is CASGGAANSYNEQFF. CDR3 coding DNA: TGTGCCAGCGGGGGAGCGGCAAACTCCTACAATGAGCAGTTCTTC.